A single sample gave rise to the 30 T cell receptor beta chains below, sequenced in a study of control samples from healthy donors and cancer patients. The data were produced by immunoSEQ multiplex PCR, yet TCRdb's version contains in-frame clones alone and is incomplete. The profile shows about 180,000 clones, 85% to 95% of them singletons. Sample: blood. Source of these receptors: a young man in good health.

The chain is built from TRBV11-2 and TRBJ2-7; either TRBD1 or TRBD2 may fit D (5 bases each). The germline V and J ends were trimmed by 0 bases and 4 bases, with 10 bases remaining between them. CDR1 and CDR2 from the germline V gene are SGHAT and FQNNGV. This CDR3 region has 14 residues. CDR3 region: CASSLEGRSYEQYF. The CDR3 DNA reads TGTGCCAGCAGCTTAGAGGGACGGAGTTACGAGCAGTACTTC.

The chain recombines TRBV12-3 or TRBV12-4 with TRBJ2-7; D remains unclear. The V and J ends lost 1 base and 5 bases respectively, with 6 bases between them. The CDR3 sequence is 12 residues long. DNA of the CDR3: TGTGCCAGCAGTTTAGGCTTCGACGAGCAGTACTTC. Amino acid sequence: CASSLGFDEQYF.

DNA for the CDR3: TGTGCCAGCAGCTTAGCGGCCAGCCCCGCAACTAATGAAAAACTGTTTTTT. It yields the protein CASSLAASPATNEKLFF. The rearrangement uses TRBV7-8 and TRBJ1-4; D gene uncertain. Per the germline V gene, CDR1 is SGHVS and CDR2 is FQNEAQ. The V end lost 0 bases, the J end lost 0 bases, and 11 bases lay between the germline ends. The CDR3 extends over 17 amino acids.

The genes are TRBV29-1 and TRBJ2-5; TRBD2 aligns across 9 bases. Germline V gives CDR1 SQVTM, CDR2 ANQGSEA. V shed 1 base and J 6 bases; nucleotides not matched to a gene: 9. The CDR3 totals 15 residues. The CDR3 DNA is TGCAGCGTTGAAGGCGCACTAGCGGGTCCGCAGACCCAGTACTTC. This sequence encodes CSVEGALAGPQTQYF.

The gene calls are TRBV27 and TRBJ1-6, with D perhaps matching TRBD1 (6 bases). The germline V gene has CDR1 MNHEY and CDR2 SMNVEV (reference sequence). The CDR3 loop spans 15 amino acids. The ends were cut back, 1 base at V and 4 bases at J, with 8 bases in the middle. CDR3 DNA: TGTGCCAGCAGTTTATTGGGGGCATATAATTCACCCCTCCACTTT. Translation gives CASSLLGAYNSPLHF.

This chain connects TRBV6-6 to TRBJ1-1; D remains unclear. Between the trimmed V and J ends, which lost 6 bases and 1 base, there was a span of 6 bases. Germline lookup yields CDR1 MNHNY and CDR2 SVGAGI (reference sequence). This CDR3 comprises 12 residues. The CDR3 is CASRLQNTEAFF. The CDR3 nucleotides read TGTGCCAGCAGGCTCCAGAACACTGAAGCTTTCTTT.

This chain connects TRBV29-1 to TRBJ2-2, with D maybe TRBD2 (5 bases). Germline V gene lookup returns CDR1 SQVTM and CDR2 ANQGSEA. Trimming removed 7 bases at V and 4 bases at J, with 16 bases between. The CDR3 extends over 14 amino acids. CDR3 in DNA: TGCAGCGCCGCGGTGGTAGCGCTCACCGGGGAGCTGTTTTTT. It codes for CSAAVVALTGELFF.

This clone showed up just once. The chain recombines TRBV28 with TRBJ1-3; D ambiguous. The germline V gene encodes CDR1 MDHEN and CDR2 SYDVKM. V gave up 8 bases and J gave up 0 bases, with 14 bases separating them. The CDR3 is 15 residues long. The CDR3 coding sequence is TGTGCCAGCGACCCAAGTCGGGGCTCTGGAAACACCATATATTTT. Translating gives CASDPSRGSGNTIYF.

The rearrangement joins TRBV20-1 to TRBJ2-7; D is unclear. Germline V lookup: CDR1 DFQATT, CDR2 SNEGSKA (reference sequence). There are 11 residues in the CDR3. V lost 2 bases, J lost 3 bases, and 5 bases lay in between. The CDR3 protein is CSARLGYEQYF. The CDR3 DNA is TGCAGTGCTAGATTAGGCTACGAGCAGTACTTC.

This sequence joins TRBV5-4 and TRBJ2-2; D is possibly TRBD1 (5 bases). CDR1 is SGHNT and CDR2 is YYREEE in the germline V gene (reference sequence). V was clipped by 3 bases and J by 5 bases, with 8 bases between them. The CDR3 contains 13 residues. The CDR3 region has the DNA TGTGCCAGCAGCTCAGGGTTGACCGGGGAGCTGTTTTTT. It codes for CASSSGLTGELFF.

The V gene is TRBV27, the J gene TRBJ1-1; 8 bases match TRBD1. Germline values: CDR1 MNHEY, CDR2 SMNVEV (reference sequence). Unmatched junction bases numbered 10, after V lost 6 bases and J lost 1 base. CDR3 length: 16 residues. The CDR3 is CASRDLRTGPNTEAFF. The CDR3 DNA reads TGTGCCAGCAGAGACCTTCGGACAGGGCCGAACACTGAAGCTTTCTTT.

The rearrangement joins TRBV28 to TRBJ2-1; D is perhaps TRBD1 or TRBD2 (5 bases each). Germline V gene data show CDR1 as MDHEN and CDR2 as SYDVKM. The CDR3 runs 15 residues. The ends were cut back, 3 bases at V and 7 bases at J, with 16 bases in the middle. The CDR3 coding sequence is TGTGCCAGCAGTTTCCGGGGCCAACGGGCAAATGAGCAGTTCTTC. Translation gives CASSFRGQRANEQFF.

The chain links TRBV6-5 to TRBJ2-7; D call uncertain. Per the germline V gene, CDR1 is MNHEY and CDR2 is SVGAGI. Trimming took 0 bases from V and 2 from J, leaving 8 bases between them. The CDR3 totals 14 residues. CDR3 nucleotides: TGTGCCAGCAGTTACTCGGACGGTACCTACGAGCAGTACTTC. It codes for CASSYSDGTYEQYF.

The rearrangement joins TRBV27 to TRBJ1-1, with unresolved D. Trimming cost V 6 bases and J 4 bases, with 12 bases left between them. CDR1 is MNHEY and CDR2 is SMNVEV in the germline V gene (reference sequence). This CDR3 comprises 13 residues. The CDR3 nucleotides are TGTGCCAGCAGCTTGACGGTCAGCACTGAAGCTTTCTTT. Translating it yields CASSLTVSTEAFF.

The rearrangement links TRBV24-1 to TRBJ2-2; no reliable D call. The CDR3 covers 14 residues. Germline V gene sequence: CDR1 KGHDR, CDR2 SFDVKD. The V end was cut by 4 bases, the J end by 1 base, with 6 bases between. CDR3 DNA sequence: TGTGCCACCAGTGACCCCTGGAACACCGGGGAGCTGTTTTTT. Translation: CATSDPWNTGELFF.

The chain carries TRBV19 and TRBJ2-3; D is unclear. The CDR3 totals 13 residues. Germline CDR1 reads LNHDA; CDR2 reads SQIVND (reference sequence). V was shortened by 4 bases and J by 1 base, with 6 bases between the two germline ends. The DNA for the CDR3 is TGTGCCAGTAGTAGCCGGGGCACAGATACGCAGTATTTT. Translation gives CASSSRGTDTQYF.

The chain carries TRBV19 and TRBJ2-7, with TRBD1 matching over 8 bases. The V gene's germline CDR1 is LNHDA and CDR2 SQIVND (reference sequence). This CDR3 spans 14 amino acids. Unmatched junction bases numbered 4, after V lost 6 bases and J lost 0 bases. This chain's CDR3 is CASSRQGPSYEQYF. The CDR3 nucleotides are TGTGCCAGTAGCCGACAGGGGCCCTCCTACGAGCAGTACTTC.

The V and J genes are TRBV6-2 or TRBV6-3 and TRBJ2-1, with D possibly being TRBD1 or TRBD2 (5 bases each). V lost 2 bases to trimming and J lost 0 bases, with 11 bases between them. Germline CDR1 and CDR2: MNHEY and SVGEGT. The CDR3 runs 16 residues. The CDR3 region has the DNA TGTGCCAGCAGTTACAAACGGGGCAGCTCCTACAATGAGCAGTTCTTC. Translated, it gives CASSYKRGSSYNEQFF.

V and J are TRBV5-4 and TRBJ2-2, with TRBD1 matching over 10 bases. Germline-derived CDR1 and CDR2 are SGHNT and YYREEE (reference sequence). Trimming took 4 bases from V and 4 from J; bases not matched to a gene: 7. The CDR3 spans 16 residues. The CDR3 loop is CASSPRDRGPTGELFF. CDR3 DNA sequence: TGTGCCAGCAGCCCCCGGGACAGGGGTCCCACCGGGGAGCTGTTTTTT.

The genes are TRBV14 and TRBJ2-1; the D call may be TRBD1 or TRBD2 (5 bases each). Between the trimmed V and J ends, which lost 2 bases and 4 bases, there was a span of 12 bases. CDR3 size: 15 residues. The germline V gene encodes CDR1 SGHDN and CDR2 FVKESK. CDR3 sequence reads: CASSQTRGGYNEQFF. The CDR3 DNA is TGTGCCAGCAGCCAAACCCGGGGCGGATACAATGAGCAGTTCTTC.

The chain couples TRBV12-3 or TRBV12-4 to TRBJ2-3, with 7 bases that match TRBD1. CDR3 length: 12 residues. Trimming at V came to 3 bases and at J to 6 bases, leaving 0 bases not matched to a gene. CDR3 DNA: TGTGCCAGCAGTTTCAGGGGGGATACGCAGTATTTT. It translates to CASSFRGDTQYF.

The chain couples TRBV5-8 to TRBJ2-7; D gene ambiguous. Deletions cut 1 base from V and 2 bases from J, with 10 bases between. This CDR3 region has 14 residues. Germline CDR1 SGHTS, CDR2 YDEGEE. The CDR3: CASSLPRPPYEQYF. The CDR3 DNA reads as TGTGCCAGCAGCTTGCCCCGTCCCCCCTACGAGCAGTACTTC. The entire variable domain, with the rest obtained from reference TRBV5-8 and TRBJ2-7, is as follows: EAGVTQSPTHLIKTRGQQATLRCSPISGHTSVYWYQQALGLGLQFLLWYDEGEERNRGNFPPRFSGRQFPNYSSELNVNALELEDSALYLCASSLPRPPYEQYFGPGTRLTVT.

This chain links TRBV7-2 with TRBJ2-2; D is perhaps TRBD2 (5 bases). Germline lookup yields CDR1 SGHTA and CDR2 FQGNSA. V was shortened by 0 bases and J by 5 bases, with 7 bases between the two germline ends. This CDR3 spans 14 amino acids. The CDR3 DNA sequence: TGTGCCAGCAGCTTAGCCCTAGCTACCGGGGAGCTGTTTTTT. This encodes CASSLALATGELFF.

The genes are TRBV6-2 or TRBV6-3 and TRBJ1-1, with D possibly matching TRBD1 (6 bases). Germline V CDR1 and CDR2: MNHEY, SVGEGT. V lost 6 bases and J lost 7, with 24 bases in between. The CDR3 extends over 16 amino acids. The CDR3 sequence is CASSKTPGGRDIEAFF. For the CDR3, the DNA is TGTGCCAGCAGCAAAACCCCGGGGGGCAGGGATATTGAAGCTTTCTTT.

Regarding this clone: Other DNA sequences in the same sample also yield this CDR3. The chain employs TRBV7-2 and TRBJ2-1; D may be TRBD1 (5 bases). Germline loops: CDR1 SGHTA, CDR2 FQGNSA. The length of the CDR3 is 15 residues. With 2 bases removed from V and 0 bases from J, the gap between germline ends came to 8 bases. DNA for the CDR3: TGTGCCAGCAGCTTAAGGGGCAGCTCCTACAATGAGCAGTTCTTC. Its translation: CASSLRGSSYNEQFF.

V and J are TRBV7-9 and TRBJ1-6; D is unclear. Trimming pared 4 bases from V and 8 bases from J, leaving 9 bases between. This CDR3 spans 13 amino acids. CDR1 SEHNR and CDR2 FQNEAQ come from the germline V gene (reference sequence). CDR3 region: CASSSPSDSPLHF. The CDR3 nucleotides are TGTGCCAGCAGCTCCCCCTCTGATTCACCCCTCCACTTT. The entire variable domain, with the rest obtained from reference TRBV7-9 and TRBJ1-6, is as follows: DTGVSQNPRHKITKRGQNVTFRCDPISEHNRLYWYRQTLGQGPEFLTYFQNEAQLEKSRLLSDRFSAERPKGSFSTLEIQRTEQGDSAMYLCASSSPSDSPLHFGNGTRLTVT.

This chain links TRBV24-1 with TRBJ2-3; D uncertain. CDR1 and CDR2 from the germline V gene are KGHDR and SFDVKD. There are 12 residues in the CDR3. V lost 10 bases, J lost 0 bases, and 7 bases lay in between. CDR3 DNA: TGTGCCACGGCGTCTAGCACAGATACGCAGTATTTT. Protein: CATASSTDTQYF.

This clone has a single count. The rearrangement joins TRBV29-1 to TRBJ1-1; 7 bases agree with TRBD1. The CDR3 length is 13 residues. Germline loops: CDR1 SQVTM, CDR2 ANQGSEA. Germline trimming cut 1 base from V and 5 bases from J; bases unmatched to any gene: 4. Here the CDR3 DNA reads TGCAGCGTTGAAGCGTCCAGGGGGACTGAAGCTTTCTTT. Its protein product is CSVEASRGTEAFF.

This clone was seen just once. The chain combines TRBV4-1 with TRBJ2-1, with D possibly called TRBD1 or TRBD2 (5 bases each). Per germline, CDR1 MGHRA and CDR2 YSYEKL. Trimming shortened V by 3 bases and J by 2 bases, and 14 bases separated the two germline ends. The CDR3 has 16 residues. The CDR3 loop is CASSQGVLRTYNEQFF. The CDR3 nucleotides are TGCGCCAGCAGCCAGGGGGTTCTCAGAACCTACAATGAGCAGTTCTTC.

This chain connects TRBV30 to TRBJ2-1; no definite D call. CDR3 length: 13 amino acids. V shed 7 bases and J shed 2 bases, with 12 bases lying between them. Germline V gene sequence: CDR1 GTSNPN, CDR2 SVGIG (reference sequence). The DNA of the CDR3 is TGTGCCTTGGACGGATCGCCCTACAATGAGCAGTTCTTC. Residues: CALDGSPYNEQFF.